This T cell receptor (beta chain) was sequenced during a study of monozygotic twins with inflammatory bowel disease. Germline V gives CDR1 SGHRS, CDR2 YFSETQ. This CDR3 contains 15 residues. Per individual sample, eight separate reactions were used to make cDNA. The template-switching step introduced UMIs that carried a 6-nucleotide sample barcode. Researchers put TCRalpha and TCRbeta cDNA through two nested PCRs lasting roughly 16 and 10 cycles. TCRdb reworked the 5' RACE reads into one entry per CDR3 protein, no DNA. The sample includes 150,000 to 200,000 distinct CDR3 sequences. Study-wide results and limits: Immunosuppressive treatment differences may have increased patient repertoire variability.

Regarding this clonotype: The target antigen is unknown.

The source material was blood. The gene calls are TRBV5-1 and TRBJ2-4; TCRdb's D call of TRBD2 is untestable without DNA. The TCR was taken from a human donor with ulcerative colitis or Crohn's disease, or a healthy co-twin of an affected twin (not recorded which). CDR3 in amino acids: CASSTSGPGENIQYF.